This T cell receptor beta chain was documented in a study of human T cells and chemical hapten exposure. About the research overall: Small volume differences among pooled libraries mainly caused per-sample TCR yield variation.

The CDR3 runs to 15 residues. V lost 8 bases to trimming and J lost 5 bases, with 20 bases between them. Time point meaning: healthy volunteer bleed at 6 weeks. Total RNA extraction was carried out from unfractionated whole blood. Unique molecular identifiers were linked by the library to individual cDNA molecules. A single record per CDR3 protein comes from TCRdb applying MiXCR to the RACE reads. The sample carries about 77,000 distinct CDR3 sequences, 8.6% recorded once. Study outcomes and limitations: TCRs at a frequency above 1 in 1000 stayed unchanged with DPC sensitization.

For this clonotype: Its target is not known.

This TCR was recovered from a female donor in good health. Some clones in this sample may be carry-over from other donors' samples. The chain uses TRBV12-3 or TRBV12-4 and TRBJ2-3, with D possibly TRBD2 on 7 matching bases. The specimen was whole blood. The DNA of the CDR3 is TGTGCCAGCGCACTGGGGCGCGGGGGCCTAGATACGCAGTATTTT. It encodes CASALGRGGLDTQYF.